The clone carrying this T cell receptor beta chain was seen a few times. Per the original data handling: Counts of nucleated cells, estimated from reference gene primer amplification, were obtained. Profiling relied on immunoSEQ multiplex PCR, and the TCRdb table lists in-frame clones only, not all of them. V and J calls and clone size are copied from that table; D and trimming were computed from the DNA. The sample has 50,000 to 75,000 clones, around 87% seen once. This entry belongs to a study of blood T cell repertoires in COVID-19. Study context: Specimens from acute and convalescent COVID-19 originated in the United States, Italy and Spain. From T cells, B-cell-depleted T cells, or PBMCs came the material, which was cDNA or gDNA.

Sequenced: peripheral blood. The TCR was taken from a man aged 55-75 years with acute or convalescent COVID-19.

The CDR3 region is CASSQGISGGSYNEQFF. In nucleotides, the CDR3 is TGCGCCAGCAGCCAAGGTATAAGCGGGGGATCATACAATGAGCAGTTCTTC. J is TRBJ2-1 and V is TRBV4-3, with 8 bases that match TRBD2. CDR1 and CDR2 from the germline V gene are LGHNA and YSLEER. The V gene end was trimmed by 1 base and the J gene end by 4 bases; junction bases not matched to a gene: 9. The length of the CDR3 is 17 residues.